Each of the 10 T cell receptor beta chains below was sequenced from the same sample in a study of T cell responses to AZD1222 COVID-19 vaccine. Clones were read by immunoSEQ multiplex PCR, and TCRdb kept only the in-frame ones, dropping some. The table records about 170,000 clones, about 88% of them present only once. Material: peripheral blood, obtained on day 0 of AZD1222 vaccination. Receptors were obtained from an adult in good health.

The chain combines TRBV10-3 with TRBJ1-2; D is unresolved. The CDR3 runs to 12 residues. The germline V gene encodes CDR1 ENHRY and CDR2 SYGVKD. V lost 10 bases and J lost 4, with 13 bases in between. The CDR3, as DNA: TGTGCCACAGCTTCGGATCCCTATGGCTACACCTTC. Amino acids: CATASDPYGYTF.

The chain carries TRBV15 and TRBJ1-2; D is perhaps TRBD1 (5 bases). The germline CDR1 and CDR2 sequences are LNHNV and YYDKDF (reference sequence). The V gene lost 3 bases and the J gene lost 2 bases, with 16 bases spanning the gap. The CDR3 has 16 residues. CDR3 protein: CATSRGVVGRNYGYTF. Written as DNA, the CDR3 is TGTGCCACCAGCAGGGGGGTAGTCGGCCGAAACTATGGCTACACCTTC.

CDR3 coding DNA: TGTGCCAGCAGTGAAGCAGGGGCGCGAGAGACCCAGTACTTC. This codes for CASSEAGARETQYF. J is TRBJ2-5 and V is TRBV6-1, with D perhaps matching TRBD1 (5 bases). The CDR3 has 14 residues. Trimming removed 0 bases at V and 4 bases at J, with 9 bases between. Germline CDR1 is MNHNS and CDR2 is SASEGT.

The chain recombines TRBV2 with TRBJ1-2; a weak D match, TRBD1 (6 bases). The CDR3 has 14 amino acids. The germline V and J ends were trimmed by 4 bases and 2 bases, with 11 bases remaining between them. CDR1 SNHLY and CDR2 FYNNEI come from the germline V gene. The CDR3 DNA is TGTGCCAGCAGTGGGGCAGGGGCGAACTATGGCTACACCTTC. As protein: CASSGAGANYGYTF.

This clone was seen at least ten times. V and J are TRBV5-8 and TRBJ2-1, with D possibly matching TRBD2 (6 bases). With 5 bases removed from V and 1 base from J, the gap between germline ends came to 13 bases. The CDR3 runs 15 residues. CDR1 is SGHTS, CDR2 YDEGEE, per germline. CDR3 bases: TGTGCCAGCAGTCTCCTAGCGAGTTCCTACAATGAGCAGTTCTTC. This sequence encodes CASSLLASSYNEQFF.

This chain connects TRBV28 to TRBJ1-6, with D uncertain. The CDR3 consists of 16 residues. Trimming left V 1 base short and J 0 bases short, with 7 bases between. Germline V gives CDR1 MDHEN, CDR2 SYDVKM. CDR3 sequence (DNA): TGTGCCAGCAGTTTATACTCGAGCTCCTATAATTCACCCCTCCACTTT. It is translated as CASSLYSSSYNSPLHF.

The CDR3 nucleotides are TGTGCCAGCAGTTTACTCCAAAAAACAGGGAGCTCCTACGAGCAGTACTTC. This translates into CASSLLQKTGSSYEQYF. V usage is TRBV27 and J usage is TRBJ2-7; the D gene is possibly TRBD1 (6 bases). Germline V gives CDR1 MNHEY, CDR2 SMNVEV (reference sequence). V gave up 2 bases and J gave up 0 bases, with 17 bases separating them. The CDR3 has 17 amino acids.

This clone has a handful of counts. The rearrangement links TRBV7-2 to TRBJ2-7, with TRBD2 matching over 7 bases. This CDR3 region has 13 residues. Losses at the gene ends were 2 bases for V and 7 bases for J; bases not matched to a gene: 5. Germline CDR1 SGHTA, CDR2 FQGNSA. In DNA form, the CDR3 reads TGTGCCAGCAGCTTATGGCAGGGAGGGGAGCAGTACTTC. This sequence encodes CASSLWQGGEQYF.

This chain connects TRBV6-5 to TRBJ1-4, with 8 bases lining up with TRBD1. This CDR3 contains 15 residues. Germline V gives CDR1 MNHEY, CDR2 SVGAGI. V gave up 3 bases and J gave up 8 bases; unmatched junction bases: 8. The CDR3 is CASSYGGTGYEKLFF. CDR3 in DNA: TGTGCCAGCAGTTATGGTGGGACAGGATACGAAAAACTGTTTTTT.

This chain uses TRBV29-1 with TRBJ1-3; D remains unclear. Trimming removed 0 bases at V and 5 bases at J, with 20 bases between. This CDR3 is built from 17 residues. Germline CDR1 SQVTM, CDR2 ANQGSEA. CDR3 sequence reads: CSVEDPGIASLRNTIYF. For the CDR3, the DNA is TGCAGCGTTGAAGATCCCGGCATCGCCTCTCTGCGAAACACCATATATTTT. Looking up the rest from reference TRBV29-1 and TRBJ1-3 gives the full variable domain: SAVISQKPSRDICQRGTSLTIQCQVDSQVTMMFWYRQQPGQSLTLIATANQGSEATYESGFVIDKFPISRPNLTFSTLTVSNMSPEDSSIYLCSVEDPGIASLRNTIYFGEGSWLTVV.